This T cell receptor (beta chain) was sequenced for a study of OX40 agonist ivuxolimab in advanced cancers. About the study as a whole: Ivuxolimab was a fully human IgG2 agonistic monoclonal antibody targeting the costimulatory receptor OX40 (CD134). Intravenous ivuxolimab was administered to patients every 2 weeks at six dose levels: 0.01, 0.1, 0.3, 1.5, 3 and 10 mg/kg. Among the approximately 50 dose-escalation patients, approximately 20 had hepatocellular carcinoma, roughly 15 melanoma, 9 renal cell carcinoma and 9 head and neck cancer. In the dose-escalation cohort, approximately 82% of patients were male, and the mean age was around 60 years, with a range of about 23 to 80. Prior anti-PD-1, anti-PD-L1 or anti-CTLA-4 therapy was permitted, and checkpoint inhibitors had been received by under 50% of dose-escalation patients. Partial responses occurred in three dose-escalation patients: two with cutaneous melanoma and one with hepatocellular carcinoma. Peripheral TCRbeta sequencing aimed to test whether ivuxolimab altered TCR sequence diversity and caused clonal T-cell expansion. The paper covers the monotherapy dose-escalation part of the phase I ivuxolimab trial, which included N ≈ 54 patients. Overall results and qualifications from the work: The antigen specificity of the peripheral T cells that underwent clonal expansion was not determined. In partial responders in the 0.1-3.0 mg/kg groups, normalized peripheral clonal expansion was found to be among the lowest, especially among CD8+ T cells. At doses of 0.1 to 3.0 mg/kg, clonal expansion of both CD4+ and CD8+ T cells in blood was seen between baseline and week 6. On average, CD8+ T cells showed more expanded clones than CD4+ T cells after ivuxolimab. Low levels of normalized T-cell clonal expansion were also seen in some nonresponding patients.

This clone was recorded only once. Which antigen it targets is not known. No base-level quality is on record; no much larger clone is a single base apart. The CDR3 runs 14 amino acids, cysteine and valine included. Of the read, only the CDR3 DNA is kept; its 42 bases are in frame from base 1. CDR1 and CDR2 are read off the germline V gene (reference sequence) as PRHDT and FYEKMQ. The V end gives up 5 bases and the J end 2 bases, leaving 4 bases in the junction not matched to a gene. To sequence the TCRbeta CDR3 region, genomic DNA was isolated from the sorted cells. TCRbeta CDR3 regions were sequenced using the immunoSEQ Assay. TCRdb carries this immuneACCESS record with in-frame sequences only. Its versions omit some clonotypes, under half of them owing to an unresolved V gene in the studies checked, with the rest unexplained. The sample table lists about 63,000 clones, 91% of them with a count of one. The ten largest account for around 3.9% of the sample.

The trial excluded patients who had a history of autoimmune disease or were on systemic immunosuppression. Peripheral blood for TCR sequencing was drawn from every dose cohort at baseline, at cycle 4 day 1 and at cycle 7 day 1. The samples were drawn from a first-in-human, open-label, multicenter phase I dose-escalation trial of ivuxolimab. The trial enrolled adults with locally advanced or metastatic head and neck squamous cell, hepatocellular, melanoma or renal cell carcinoma. Before TCR sequencing, CD4+ T cells and CD8+ T cells were sorted from peripheral blood as separate populations. The sequencing used CD4+ or CD8+ T cells sorted from blood, collected in a trial of the OX40 agonist ivuxolimab. The chain joins TRBV13 to TRBJ2-7, and TRBD1 aligns with 9 junction nucleotides. This clonotype was sampled from an adult with an advanced solid tumor such as melanoma, head and neck, liver or kidney cancer. Here the CDR3 is given as CASSLRTGAYEQYV. The nucleotide sequence is given as TGTGCCAGCAGCCTGCGGACAGGGGCCTACGAGCAGTACGTC.